This note documents a single TCR beta chain sequence. This entry is derived from a study of technical replicates of blood from a handful of donors. Assay: immunoSEQ multiplex PCR; the TCRdb copy retains only in-frame clones and omits some. The sample carries about 76,000 clones, around 94% recorded once. V shed 2 bases and J shed 7 bases, with 10 bases lying between them. Germline V gives CDR1 SGHDT, CDR2 YYEEEE. This CDR3 is 14 amino acids long. The sequenced sample was T cells isolated from PBMCs. The source is a human donor in good health. The chain combines TRBV5-6 with TRBJ1-6; D call uncertain. The CDR3: CASSFSLLNSPLHF. The DNA for the CDR3 is TGTGCCAGCAGCTTTTCCCTTTTAAATTCACCCCTCCACTTT.